This T cell receptor beta chain is drawn from a study of tumor and adjacent non-tumor tissue in lung cancer. For the study at large: Each sample yielded 3.5 million to 4.5 million productive TCRbeta reads on average. Study findings and constraints: Normal lung showed higher cumulative top 100 clone frequency than tumor. Higher tumor TCR diversity was associated with shorter survival. Tumor tissue had significantly higher TCR diversity than normal lung.

By sample fraction, this clonotype is medium-sized. The antigen remains unidentified. CDR1 is MGHRA and CDR2 is YSYEKL in the germline V gene. The CDR3 runs 16 residues. The J segment lost 7 bases and the V segment lost 7 bases, leaving 8 bases of the junction unmatched. The template was RNA from unsorted bulk tissue. A modified ARM-PCR protocol with three rounds of nested PCR amplified TCRbeta. TCRdb independently ran MiXCR on the multiplex PCR reads; one entry per CDR3 protein. The sample consists of tens of thousands of distinct CDR3 sequences, approximately 72% of them appearing once. This rearrangement joins TRBV4-1 to TRBJ2-2, with 14 bases that match TRBD2. The sample consisted of lung tumor tissue. This sequence was found in a woman in her thirties or forties with non-small cell lung cancer. This chain's CDR3 is CASNSGLAGAVGELFF. Written as DNA, the CDR3 is TGCGCCAGCAACTCGGGACTAGCGGGAGCGGTCGGGGAGCTGTTTTTT.